Reported below is one T cell receptor (beta chain). These data belong to a study of blood T cell repertoires in COVID-19. This CDR3 region has 15 residues. Germline V lookup: CDR1 SGHNT, CDR2 YYREEE (reference sequence). V gave up 3 bases and J gave up 0 bases, with 7 bases separating them. Some clones are missing from TCRdb's copy, which holds only in-frame ones; the method was immunoSEQ multiplex PCR. This sample carries approximately 170,000 clones, 83% of them seen once, and the ten largest clones take about 3.5%. The chain links TRBV5-4 to TRBJ1-6; D might be TRBD1 (6 bases). Sequencing was performed on PBMCs or T cells enriched from blood (not recorded which). The clonotype was recovered from a woman aged 45-65 years in a cohort exposed to, infected with or recovered from COVID-19 (not recorded which). CDR3 loop: CASSSDSSYNSPLHF. The CDR3 coding sequence is TGTGCCAGCAGCTCGGACAGCTCCTATAATTCACCCCTCCACTTT.